This is a list of T cell receptor beta chains from one sample in a study of early T cells in non-severe SARS-CoV-2 infection. TCRdb recomputed calls from the 5' RACE reads with MiXCR, one row per CDR3 protein. Of 25,000 to 35,000 distinct CDR3 sequences listed, roughly 6.6% were seen once; the top ten hold under 3.5%. The specimen was whole blood. The receptors come from an adult who was a healthcare worker with PCR-confirmed SARS-CoV-2 infection or an uninfected control (not recorded which). CDR3s include the opening cysteine and the closing phenylalanine or tryptophan. The D gene is left open where the match is weak. The size of a clone is reported for some rows only, either as once, few or many, or as a class for expanded clones.

CDR3 DNA	CDR3 protein	clone size	D gene	V gene	J gene
TGCGCCAGCAGCTTAGGCCAGTCCACCGGGGAGCTGTTTTTT	CASSLGQSTGELFF	many	-	TRBV5-1	TRBJ2-2
TGTGCCAGCAGTGTACAGGGGACTAAGAGCTCTGGAAACACCATATATTTT	CASSVQGTKSSGNTIYF	-	TRBD1	TRBV28	TRBJ1-3
TGTGCCAGCAGCCCACCGGGACACAACTACAATGAGCAGTTCTTC	CASSPPGHNYNEQFF	-	-	TRBV11-3	TRBJ2-1
TGTGCCAGCAGCCCGCCTTATAGCACAGATACGCAGTATTTT	CASSPPYSTDTQYF	many	-	TRBV5-4	TRBJ2-3
TGTGCCAGCAGTTTAAAACAGGAACACGGCTACACCTTC	CASSLKQEHGYTF	-	-	TRBV12-3/TRBV12-4	TRBJ1-2
TGTGCCAGCAGTTACGGCGAGGATAGTGGAAACACCATATATTTT	CASSYGEDSGNTIYF	many	-	TRBV6-5	TRBJ1-3
TGTGCCAGCAGTCCAGGACTAGCTGGAGAGCAGTTCTTC	CASSPGLAGEQFF	medium-sized	TRBD2	TRBV12-3/TRBV12-4	TRBJ2-1
TGCAGTGCTAGAATTCTCGACAGTTCGGGATGCACCTTC	CSARILDSSGCTF	many	-	TRBV20-1	TRBJ1-2
TGTGCCAGCAAAAACGACTCGATGAATTGGCCTCAGGGATCCTACGAGCAGTACTTC	CASKNDSMNWPQGSYEQYF	many	-	TRBV11-1	TRBJ2-7
TGTGCCAGCAGTTACGACAGGGGTTTTCGAGATGAGCAGTTCTTC	CASSYDRGFRDEQFF	-	TRBD1	TRBV6-2/TRBV6-3	TRBJ2-1
TGTGCCAGCAGCTTGGCCCCACAGCACTCCTACGAGCAGTACTTC	CASSLAPQHSYEQYF	many	-	TRBV5-5	TRBJ2-7
TGTGCCAGCAGCACCTACTCGTACGAGCAGTACTTC	CASSTYSYEQYF	-	-	TRBV7-9	TRBJ2-7
TGTGCCAGCAGCGTAGTGACTGGGGCCAACGTCCTGACTTTC	CASSVVTGANVLTF	many	-	TRBV9	TRBJ2-6
TGTGCCAGTAGGCGGGCTAGCGGTCGCACCGGGGAGCTGTTTTTT	CASRRASGRTGELFF	-	TRBD2	TRBV19	TRBJ2-2
TGTGCCAGCAGTTTTGGGGACAGGAATCAGCCCCAGCATTTT	CASSFGDRNQPQHF	many	TRBD1	TRBV12-3/TRBV12-4	TRBJ1-5
TGTGCCAGCAGCCTCCCCGGGGTGGCTGGGGCCAACGTCCTGACTTTC	CASSLPGVAGANVLTF	-	-	TRBV3-1	TRBJ2-6
TGTGCCAGCAGGCTAGCGGGAGGGCCTGTAACCTACGAGCAGTACTTC	CASRLAGGPVTYEQYF	-	TRBD2	TRBV28	TRBJ2-7
TGTGCCAGCACCCGGACAGGGAGCACAGATACGCAGTATTTT	CASTRTGSTDTQYF	-	TRBD1	TRBV6-1	TRBJ2-3
TGTGCCAGCTCATCACAGGGGGTCGGCACTGAAGTTTTCTTT	CASSSQGVGTEVFF	many	TRBD1	TRBV18	TRBJ1-1
TGTGCCAGCAGCGTAGGGAGCACCTCCCATGGAGAAGCTTTCTTT	CASSVGSTSHGEAFF	many	-	TRBV9	TRBJ1-1